The 28 T cell receptor beta chains presented below share a single source sample, sequenced in a study of CD8 T cells in ankylosing spondylitis. Study observations and caveats: Apparently characteristic of ankylosing spondylitis blood was a TCR beta motif (about 8 highly homologous variants).

No antigen is known for these receptors. TCRdb re-analysed the 5' RACE reads in MiXCR, keeping a single row per CDR3 protein. This table holds fewer than 400,000 distinct CDR3 sequences, 7.5% to 9% found once. The sample was blood, either unsorted or a sorted T cell fraction (not recorded which). These receptor sequences come from a male donor with ankylosing spondylitis.

This clonotype came up a few times. The chain combines TRBV7-2 with TRBJ2-5; 13 bases align to TRBD2. Trimming at V came to 6 bases and at J to 7 bases, leaving 5 bases not matched to a gene. CDR3 length: 14 residues. CDR1 is SGHTA and CDR2 is FQGNSA in the germline V gene. The CDR3 reads CASRRTSGSRTQYF. DNA of the CDR3: TGTGCCAGCAGGAGGACTAGCGGGAGTCGGACCCAGTACTTC.

V usage is TRBV5-1 and J usage is TRBJ2-5; D is possibly TRBD2 (6 bases). Germline V gene data show CDR1 as SGHRS and CDR2 as YFSETQ. V was clipped by 4 bases and J by 5 bases, with 12 bases between them. CDR3 length: 13 amino acids. CDR3 residues: CASSPWAGETQYF. The DNA for the CDR3 is TGCGCCAGCAGCCCCTGGGCGGGGGAGACCCAGTACTTC.

This sequence joins TRBV9 and TRBJ1-1; D unresolved. Germline loops: CDR1 SGDLS, CDR2 YYNGEE. With 0 bases removed from V and 3 bases from J, the gap between germline ends came to 6 bases. The CDR3 covers 13 residues. Here the CDR3 reads CASSVAGYTEAFF. DNA for the CDR3: TGTGCCAGCAGCGTAGCTGGGTACACTGAAGCTTTCTTT.

This clonotype was seen at least ten times. V and J are TRBV10-3 and TRBJ1-5; tentative D call: TRBD1 (6 bases). This CDR3 is 14 amino acids long. V lost 0 bases and J 13 bases, leaving 16 bases between the germline ends. Germline V gene lookup returns CDR1 ENHRY and CDR2 SYGVKD. DNA of the CDR3: TGTGCCATCAGTGAGTCCCCCGAGGGGGACTATCAGCATTTT. As protein: CAISESPEGDYQHF.

This chain links TRBV7-8 with TRBJ2-1; 12 bases agree with TRBD2. The V segment lost 5 bases and the J segment 6 bases; nucleotides outside the gene matches: 8. This CDR3 contains 16 residues. The germline gives CDR1 SGHVS, CDR2 FQNEAQ. CDR3 bases: TGTGCCAGCAGCCAAGGACTAGCGGGATCTTTCAATGAGCAGTTCTTC. This sequence encodes CASSQGLAGSFNEQFF.

This sequence joins TRBV12-3 or TRBV12-4 and TRBJ2-3; D is uncertain. CDR3 length: 15 amino acids. V was clipped by 2 bases and J by 2 bases, with 11 bases between them. This chain's CDR3 is CASSLYEEDTDTQYF. The CDR3 DNA follows: TGTGCCAGCAGTTTATACGAGGAAGACACAGATACGCAGTATTTT.

This clonotype was counted ten times or more. The gene calls are TRBV29-1 and TRBJ2-5; 10 nucleotides agree with TRBD2. The CDR3 consists of 14 residues. Germline CDR1 is SQVTM and CDR2 is ANQGSEA. Trimming took 6 bases from V and 5 from J; bases not matched to a gene: 9. The CDR3 DNA follows: TGCAGCGTAGCCCCTAGCGGGAGCGTCGAGACCCAGTACTTC. It yields the protein CSVAPSGSVETQYF.

The table lists this clonotype with a few counts. J is TRBJ2-1 and V is TRBV7-2; D may be TRBD1 (5 bases). The CDR3 covers 17 residues. Trimming shortened V by 3 bases and J by 4 bases, and 19 bases separated the two germline ends. The germline gives CDR1 SGHTA, CDR2 FQGNSA. For the CDR3, the DNA is TGTGCCAGCAGCTTCTGGTCAGGGCCGCCAACATACAATGAGCAGTTCTTC. It translates to CASSFWSGPPTYNEQFF.

This clonotype has more than one count but fewer than ten. V and J are TRBV6-2 or TRBV6-3 and TRBJ1-1; D uncertain. The CDR3 runs 15 residues. Per the germline V gene, CDR1 is MNHEY and CDR2 is SVGEGT. Between the trimmed V and J ends, which lost 0 bases and 5 bases, there was a span of 13 bases. The CDR3 spells CASSYSSGFRTEAFF. The CDR3 DNA sequence: TGTGCCAGCAGTTACTCCAGCGGGTTTAGGACTGAAGCTTTCTTT.

This clonotype was seen only a few times. V is TRBV20-1 and J is TRBJ1-5; no firm D call. The CDR3 covers 12 residues. Between the trimmed V and J ends, which lost 6 bases and 1 base, there was a span of 7 bases. From germline, CDR1 is DFQATT and CDR2 SNEGSKA (reference sequence). This chain's CDR3 is CSATLSNQPQHF. The CDR3 DNA sequence: TGCAGTGCCACCCTGAGCAATCAGCCCCAGCATTTT.

This chain joins TRBV28 and TRBJ1-5; D gene uncertain. The CDR3 sequence is 12 residues long. The germline V and J ends were trimmed by 5 bases and 7 bases, with 9 bases remaining between them. Germline lookup yields CDR1 MDHEN and CDR2 SYDVKM. CDR3 sequence: CASSRSVQPQHF. The CDR3 bases are TGTGCCAGCAGTCGATCGGTGCAGCCCCAGCATTTT.

The chain carries TRBV15 and TRBJ2-3; D could derive from TRBD1 or TRBD2 (5 bases each). Germline CDR1 and CDR2: LNHNV and YYDKDF (reference sequence). CDR3 length: 17 residues. The V and J ends lost 1 base and 2 bases respectively, with 16 bases between them. The CDR3, as DNA: TGTGCCACCAGCAGAGGTGGGACCCTCCCTTACACAGATACGCAGTATTTT. It codes for CATSRGGTLPYTDTQYF.

The chain couples TRBV5-1 to TRBJ2-1, with 9 bases aligning to TRBD2. With 1 base clipped from V and 3 bases from J, the junction kept 5 bases outside the gene matches. Germline V gene sequence: CDR1 SGHRS, CDR2 YFSETQ. This CDR3 has 16 amino acids. The CDR3 nucleotides read TGCGCCAGCAGCTTGAGACCAGCGGGAGGCTACAATGAGCAGTTCTTC. Translation gives CASSLRPAGGYNEQFF.

This clonotype was picked up a small number of times. The chain carries TRBV29-1 and TRBJ2-7; D is undetermined. CDR1 and CDR2 (germline): SQVTM, ANQGSEA. The V gene lost 7 bases and the J gene lost 1 base, with 14 bases spanning the gap. This CDR3 is 13 amino acids long. Here the CDR3 reads CSGLSTVSYEQYF. CDR3 in DNA: TGCAGCGGACTTTCGACGGTATCCTACGAGCAGTACTTC.

The chain recombines TRBV3-1 with TRBJ2-3; either TRBD1 or TRBD2 may fit D (5 bases each). V was shortened by 4 bases and J by 1 base, with 15 bases between the two germline ends. Germline CDR1 reads LGHDT; CDR2 reads YNNKEL (reference sequence). This CDR3 has 16 residues. The CDR3 loop is CASSPLVGGGTDTQYF. CDR3 DNA: TGTGCCAGCAGCCCCCTCGTTGGGGGAGGCACAGATACGCAGTATTTT.

The sample holds many counts of this clonotype. This sequence joins TRBV20-1 and TRBJ2-7; D not certain. Trimming stripped 0 bases from V and 4 bases from J, with 4 bases between. Germline CDR1 is DFQATT and CDR2 is SNEGSKA (reference sequence). CDR3 size: 11 residues. CDR3 DNA: TGCAGTGCTAGAGAGGTTTACGAGCAGTACTTC. Translating it yields CSAREVYEQYF.

The V call is TRBV7-3, the J call TRBJ2-2; D remains unclear. Germline V gene data show CDR1 as SGHTA and CDR2 as FQGTGA. The CDR3 runs to 13 residues. V dropped 3 bases and J dropped 4 bases, with 6 bases sitting between them. CDR3 region: CASSFSTTGELFF. In nucleotides, the CDR3 is TGTGCCAGCAGCTTTAGTACCACCGGGGAGCTGTTTTTT.

In its sample, this clonotype was seen a few times. The CDR3: CASRPIQGATEAFF. The DNA for the CDR3 is TGTGCCAGCAGACCCATACAGGGGGCGACTGAAGCTTTCTTT. This chain uses TRBV12-3 or TRBV12-4 with TRBJ1-1; 9 bases are shared with TRBD1. This CDR3 has 14 amino acids. V was pared by 6 bases and J by 5 bases, with 7 bases of the junction left unmatched.

The V and J genes are TRBV5-1 and TRBJ2-5; 8 bases match TRBD1. There are 15 residues in the CDR3. With V trimmed by 3 bases and J by 1 base, 5 bases remained unmatched. The germline V gene encodes CDR1 SGHRS and CDR2 YFSETQ. The CDR3 DNA is TGCGCCAGCAGCTCGGACAGGGTAGTCCAAGAGACCCAGTACTTC. It is translated as CASSSDRVVQETQYF.

Ten or more counts support this clonotype. The rearrangement links TRBV4-1 to TRBJ2-1; weak D call: TRBD1 (5 bases). This CDR3 is 16 amino acids long. CDR1 and CDR2 (germline): MGHRA, YSYEKL. V lost 2 bases and J 6 bases, leaving 17 bases between the germline ends. CDR3 in DNA: TGCGCCAGCAGCCAACCAACGACAGACAGCCGCAATGAGCAGTTCTTC. Its translation: CASSQPTTDSRNEQFF.

The sample holds a few counts of this clonotype. The chain has TRBV4-3 and TRBJ1-1; TRBD1 is a possible D gene (5 bases). Trimming took 4 bases from V and 4 from J, leaving 16 bases between them. Germline CDR1 LGHNA, CDR2 YSLEER. This CDR3 has 15 residues. The CDR3 loop is CASSPEGRVGTEAFF. For the CDR3, the DNA is TGCGCCAGCAGCCCCGAGGGCAGGGTAGGCACTGAAGCTTTCTTT.

The chain is built from TRBV7-2 and TRBJ1-2, with TRBD1 matching over 9 bases. Germline V gene data show CDR1 as SGHTA and CDR2 as FQGNSA. V lost 0 bases to trimming and J lost 5 bases; unmatched junction nucleotides: 4. The CDR3 consists of 15 residues. CDR3 amino acids: CASSLAGQGRYGYTF. The CDR3 coding sequence is TGTGCCAGCAGCTTAGCCGGACAGGGGCGGTATGGCTACACCTTC.

This clonotype has more than one count but fewer than ten. The chain combines TRBV7-2 with TRBJ2-7; either TRBD1 or TRBD2 may fit D (5 bases each). The V gene's germline CDR1 is SGHTA and CDR2 FQGNSA. The CDR3 runs to 15 residues. With 1 base removed from V and 3 bases from J, the gap between germline ends came to 13 bases. The CDR3 sequence: CASSLDGTKDYEQYF. The CDR3, as DNA: TGTGCCAGCAGCTTAGACGGGACGAAGGACTACGAGCAGTACTTC.

This clonotype was seen a few times. The chain joins TRBV12-3 or TRBV12-4 to TRBJ2-7, with 8 positions matching TRBD2. The CDR3 has 14 amino acids. J gave up 4 bases and V 3 bases, and 5 bases lay outside the gene matches. CDR3 nucleotides: TGTGCCAGCAGTTTTTCGGGACTAGTTTACGAGCAGTACTTC. Its translation is CASSFSGLVYEQYF.

The rearrangement uses TRBV3-1 and TRBJ2-1; D gene ambiguous. CDR1 and CDR2 (germline): LGHDT, YNNKEL (reference sequence). V was pared by 5 bases and J by 6 bases, with 11 bases between. This CDR3 comprises 13 residues. The CDR3 region is CASSFSSPNEQFF. DNA for the CDR3: TGTGCCAGCAGCTTCTCGTCTCCCAATGAGCAGTTCTTC.

A few counts support this clonotype. The genes are TRBV27 and TRBJ2-1, with 10 positions matching TRBD2. This CDR3 has 14 residues. The germline CDR1 and CDR2 sequences are MNHEY and SMNVEV (reference sequence). Germline trimming cut 4 bases from V and 9 bases from J; bases unmatched to any gene: 6. In DNA, the CDR3 is TGTGCCAGCAGTTCGGGACTAGCGCTAGTTGAGCAGTTCTTC. Protein: CASSSGLALVEQFF.

This clonotype showed up just a few times. The genes are TRBV7-2 and TRBJ2-7; 8 bases align to TRBD2. CDR3 length equals 16 residues. After removal of 6 bases from V and 3 bases from J, the junction contained 13 bases not matched to a gene. Germline-derived CDR1 and CDR2 are SGHTA and FQGNSA. The CDR3 loop is CASRPGGVTVLYEQYF. CDR3 coding DNA: TGTGCCAGCAGACCGGGAGGGGTGACAGTCCTCTACGAGCAGTACTTC.

J is TRBJ1-2 and V is TRBV5-1; 12 bases are a match to TRBD1. This CDR3 contains 17 residues. Germline assignment: CDR1 SGHRS and CDR2 YFSETQ. The V segment lost 2 bases and the J segment 3 bases; nucleotides outside the gene matches: 8. CDR3 in DNA: TGCGCCAGCAGCTTACCTAAGGGACAGGGGGCGTACTATGGCTACACCTTC. This codes for CASSLPKGQGAYYGYTF.